These T cell receptor beta chains were read from a single sample in a study of identifying expanded T cells in peripheral blood. The protocol was immunoSEQ multiplex PCR, while the TCRdb copy is restricted to in-frame clones and leaves out a portion. In the table there are 100,000 or so clones, approximately 88% of which are singletons. Sequencing input: blood. These receptors came from a person aged 18 to 75 in good health. Both conserved end residues are part of each CDR3. Fields, in order: J gene, D gene, V gene, clone size, CDR3 protein, CDR3 DNA. D genes are given only for firm matches. Only part of the rows carry a size: once, few, many, or a class if the clone is expanded.

J: TRBJ2-1
D: -
V: TRBV29-1
size: -
CDR3: CSVERDGHSYNEQFF
DNA: TGCAGCGTTGAGCGGGACGGCCATTCCTACAATGAGCAGTTCTTC

J: TRBJ1-1
D: -
V: TRBV7-2
size: -
CDR3: CASSLYGVGNTEAFF
DNA: TGTGCCAGCAGCTTATATGGGGTGGGCAACACTGAAGCTTTCTTT

J: TRBJ2-7
D: TRBD2
V: TRBV27
size: once
CDR3: CASGVGGSTYEQYF
DNA: TGTGCCAGCGGGGTCGGCGGGAGTACCTACGAGCAGTACTTC

J: TRBJ1-5
D: -
V: TRBV6-6
size: -
CDR3: CASSSQTDSNQPQHF
DNA: TGTGCCAGCAGTTCGCAGACCGATAGCAATCAGCCCCAGCATTTT

J: TRBJ1-5
D: TRBD1
V: TRBV7-6
size: -
CDR3: CASSPGGADQPQHF
DNA: TGTGCCAGCAGCCCAGGGGGCGCGGATCAGCCCCAGCATTTT

J: TRBJ2-7
D: TRBD1
V: TRBV5-1
size: -
CDR3: CASSLAGTGNLYEQYF
DNA: TGCGCCAGCAGCTTGGCCGGGACAGGCAACCTCTACGAGCAGTACTTC

J: TRBJ2-7
D: TRBD1
V: TRBV5-4
size: once
CDR3: CASSPLPGQGVYEQYF
DNA: TGTGCCAGCAGCCCCCTCCCAGGACAGGGGGTCTACGAGCAGTACTTC

J: TRBJ1-5
D: -
V: TRBV6-5
size: once
CDR3: CASSYERYNQPQHF
DNA: TGTGCCAGCAGTTATGAGCGGTACAATCAGCCCCAGCATTTT

J: TRBJ2-2
D: -
V: TRBV15
size: -
CDR3: CATSRKREGSTGELFF
DNA: TGTGCCACCAGCAGGAAACGGGAAGGTTCCACCGGGGAGCTGTTTTTT

J: TRBJ2-7
D: -
V: TRBV7-9
size: -
CDR3: CASSLDGSYERYF
DNA: TGTGCCAGCAGCTTAGACGGATCATACGAGCGGTACTTC

J: TRBJ1-6
D: -
V: TRBV18
size: few
CDR3: CASSPLEAYNSPLHF
DNA: TGTGCCAGCTCACCACTCGAAGCCTATAATTCACCCCTCCACTTT

J: TRBJ1-4
D: -
V: TRBV19
size: -
CDR3: CASSRTVNNEKLFF
DNA: TGTGCCAGTAGTAGGACAGTCAATAATGAAAAACTGTTTTTT

J: TRBJ1-6
D: -
V: TRBV7-2
size: -
CDR3: CASSFGVDYNSPLHF
DNA: TGTGCCAGCAGCTTTGGCGTTGATTATAATTCACCCCTCCACTTT

J: TRBJ2-3
D: TRBD2
V: TRBV19
size: once
CDR3: CASSSLAGDVDTQYF
DNA: TGTGCCAGTAGTTCCCTAGCGGGAGACGTAGATACGCAGTATTTT

J: TRBJ2-1
D: TRBD1
V: TRBV5-1
size: -
CDR3: CASSLAGQVTNNEQFF
DNA: TGCGCCAGCAGCTTGGCGGGACAGGTAACCAACAATGAGCAGTTCTTC

J: TRBJ2-3
D: -
V: TRBV28
size: -
CDR3: CASKPPDGWRGDTQYF
DNA: TGTGCCAGCAAACCCCCGGACGGGTGGCGGGGAGATACGCAGTATTTT

J: TRBJ1-5
D: TRBD1
V: TRBV5-1
size: -
CDR3: CASSPDRGGQPQHF
DNA: TGCGCCAGCAGCCCGGACAGGGGAGGTCAGCCCCAGCATTTT

J: TRBJ2-1
D: -
V: TRBV4-2
size: -
CDR3: CASSQGGQGRYNEQFF
DNA: TGTGCCAGCAGCCAAGGGGGGCAGGGTCGGTACAATGAGCAGTTCTTC

J: TRBJ2-2
D: -
V: TRBV7-3
size: -
CDR3: CASSRVSTSANTGELFF
DNA: TGTGCCAGCAGCCGAGTTTCGACTAGTGCGAACACCGGGGAGCTGTTTTTT

J: TRBJ2-1
D: -
V: TRBV5-1
size: -
CDR3: CASSLGSLGNEQFF
DNA: TGCGCCAGCAGCTTGGGCAGCTTAGGGAATGAGCAGTTCTTC

J: TRBJ2-3
D: -
V: TRBV30
size: -
CDR3: CAWSGPGSTDTQYF
DNA: TGTGCCTGGAGCGGTCCGGGAAGCACAGATACGCAGTATTTT

J: TRBJ1-1
D: TRBD1
V: TRBV6-5
size: -
CDR3: CASSYSGQGAGEAFF
DNA: TGTGCCAGCAGTTACTCGGGACAGGGGGCAGGTGAAGCTTTCTTT

J: TRBJ1-5
D: -
V: TRBV27
size: -
CDR3: CASRTRDSNQPQHF
DNA: TGTGCCAGCAGAACCCGTGATAGCAATCAGCCCCAGCATTTT

J: TRBJ2-1
D: TRBD1
V: TRBV5-4
size: few
CDR3: CASSADTGVAYNEQFF
DNA: TGTGCCAGCAGCGCAGATACAGGGGTTGCGTACAATGAGCAGTTCTTC

J: TRBJ1-4
D: -
V: TRBV18
size: -
CDR3: CASSRIGSWDEKLFF
DNA: TGTGCCAGCTCACGGATAGGATCATGGGATGAAAAACTGTTTTTT

J: TRBJ2-7
D: -
V: TRBV6-5
size: -
CDR3: CASSYRDGSSYEQYF
DNA: TGTGCCAGCAGTTACAGGGACGGGAGCTCCTACGAGCAGTACTTC

J: TRBJ2-5
D: TRBD2
V: TRBV5-6
size: once
CDR3: CASSRMVAGGGTQYF
DNA: TGTGCCAGCAGCCGGATGGTGGCGGGGGGTGGGACCCAGTACTTC

J: TRBJ1-1
D: -
V: TRBV11-2
size: -
CDR3: CASSPGTGKTEAFF
DNA: TGTGCCAGCAGCCCTGGGACCGGCAAAACTGAAGCTTTCTTT

J: TRBJ2-7
D: -
V: TRBV18
size: -
CDR3: CASSPSPTWISYEQYF
DNA: TGTGCCAGCTCACCAAGCCCGACTTGGATCTCCTACGAGCAGTACTTC

J: TRBJ1-1
D: TRBD1
V: TRBV7-3
size: -
CDR3: CASSPDREATEAFF
DNA: TGTGCCAGCAGCCCGGACAGGGAGGCCACTGAAGCTTTCTTT

J: TRBJ1-6
D: -
V: TRBV27
size: -
CDR3: CASSQAQYSSYNSPLHF
DNA: TGTGCCAGCAGTCAAGCTCAGTATAGCTCCTATAATTCACCCCTCCACTTT

J: TRBJ1-2
D: -
V: TRBV19
size: -
CDR3: CASSMAGNYGYTF
DNA: TGTGCCAGTAGTATGGCCGGAAACTATGGCTACACCTTC

J: TRBJ1-1
D: -
V: TRBV28
size: -
CDR3: CAIGTGDTEAFF
DNA: TGTGCCATAGGGACGGGGGATACTGAAGCTTTCTTT

J: TRBJ2-7
D: -
V: TRBV29-1
size: -
CDR3: CSGTTGTDEQYF
DNA: TGCAGCGGCACCACAGGGACCGACGAGCAGTACTTC

J: TRBJ1-4
D: -
V: TRBV6-5
size: -
CDR3: CASSYGAGMGEKLFF
DNA: TGTGCCAGCAGTTACGGGGCAGGAATGGGAGAAAAACTGTTTTTT

J: TRBJ1-5
D: -
V: TRBV4-3
size: few
CDR3: CASSQDPLAQPQHF
DNA: TGCGCCAGCAGCCAAGATCCCCTCGCTCAGCCCCAGCATTTT

J: TRBJ1-2
D: -
V: TRBV7-9
size: -
CDR3: CASSLGGSGYGYTF
DNA: TGTGCCAGCAGCTTAGGGGGGTCCGGCTATGGCTACACCTTC

J: TRBJ1-2
D: -
V: TRBV9
size: -
CDR3: CASSPLTVNYGYTF
DNA: TGTGCCAGCAGCCCCCTTACAGTCAACTATGGCTACACCTTC

J: TRBJ1-1
D: TRBD1
V: TRBV19
size: -
CDR3: CASSIRGQGLEAFF
DNA: TGTGCCAGTAGTATCAGGGGACAGGGATTGGAAGCTTTCTTT

J: TRBJ2-5
D: -
V: TRBV7-6
size: once
CDR3: CASSHLPGVQETQYF
DNA: TGTGCCAGCAGCCATCTGCCGGGGGTCCAAGAGACCCAGTACTTC

J: TRBJ1-2
D: TRBD1
V: TRBV2
size: few
CDR3: CASSGQGNGYTF
DNA: TGTGCCAGCAGTGGACAGGGTAACGGCTACACCTTC